This T cell receptor (beta chain) was documented in a study of cytomegalovirus exposure and HLA in healthy donors. With 60 Vbeta and 13 Jbeta primers, the PCR was carried out. Only in-frame clones appear in the TCRdb table, and some are missing; sequencing was by immunoSEQ multiplex PCR. The sample records just over 60,000 clones, around 87% being singletons. V dropped 3 bases and J dropped 3 bases, with 17 bases sitting between them. Germline CDR1 reads MDHEN; CDR2 reads SYDVKM. The CDR3 contains 16 residues. The chain joins TRBV28 to TRBJ2-5, with D maybe TRBD1 (6 bases). The origin of this receptor is a man between 18 and 29 years old in good health and CMV-seronegative. Source material: PBMCs. The CDR3 protein is CASSFLRRTEEETQYF. In DNA form, the CDR3 reads TGTGCCAGCAGTTTTTTGCGCCGGACAGAAGAAGAGACCCAGTACTTC.